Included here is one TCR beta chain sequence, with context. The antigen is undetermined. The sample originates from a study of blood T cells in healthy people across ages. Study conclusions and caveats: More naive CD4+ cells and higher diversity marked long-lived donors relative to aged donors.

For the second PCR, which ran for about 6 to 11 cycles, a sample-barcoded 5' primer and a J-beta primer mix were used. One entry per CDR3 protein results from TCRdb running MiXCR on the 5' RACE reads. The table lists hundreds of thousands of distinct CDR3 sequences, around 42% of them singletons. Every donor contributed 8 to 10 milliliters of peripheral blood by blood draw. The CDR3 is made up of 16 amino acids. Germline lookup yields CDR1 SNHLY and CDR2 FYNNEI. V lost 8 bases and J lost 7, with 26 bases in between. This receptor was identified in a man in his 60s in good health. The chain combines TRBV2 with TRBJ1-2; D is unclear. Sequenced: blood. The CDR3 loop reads CASQPGGPTNFVGYTF. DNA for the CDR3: TGTGCCAGCCAACCCGGCGGGCCTACTAATTTTGTTGGCTACACCTTC. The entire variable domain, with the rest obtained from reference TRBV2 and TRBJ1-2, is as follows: EPEVTQTPSHQVTQMGQEVILRCVPISNHLYFYWYRQILGQKVEFLVSFYNNEISEKSEIFDDQFSVERPDGSNFTLKIRSTKLEDSAMYFCASQPGGPTNFVGYTFGSGTRLTVV.